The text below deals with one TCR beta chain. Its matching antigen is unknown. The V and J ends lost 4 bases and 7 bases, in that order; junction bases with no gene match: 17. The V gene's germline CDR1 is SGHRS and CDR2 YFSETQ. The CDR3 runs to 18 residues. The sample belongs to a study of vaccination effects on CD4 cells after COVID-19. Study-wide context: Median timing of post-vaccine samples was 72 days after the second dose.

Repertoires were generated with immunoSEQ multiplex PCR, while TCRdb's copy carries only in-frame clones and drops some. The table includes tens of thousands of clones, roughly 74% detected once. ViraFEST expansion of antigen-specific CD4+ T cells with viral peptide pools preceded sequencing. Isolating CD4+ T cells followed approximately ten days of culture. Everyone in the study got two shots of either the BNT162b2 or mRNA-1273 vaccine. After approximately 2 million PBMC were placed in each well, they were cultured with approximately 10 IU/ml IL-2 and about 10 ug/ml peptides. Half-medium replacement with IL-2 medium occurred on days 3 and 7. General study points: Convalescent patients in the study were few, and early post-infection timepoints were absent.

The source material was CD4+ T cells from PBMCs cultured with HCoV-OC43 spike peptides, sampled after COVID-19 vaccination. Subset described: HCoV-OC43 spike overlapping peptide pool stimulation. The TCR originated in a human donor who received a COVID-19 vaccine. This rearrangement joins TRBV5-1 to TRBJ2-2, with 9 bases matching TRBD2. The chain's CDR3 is CASSLLPRLAEVVGELFF. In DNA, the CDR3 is TGCGCCAGCAGCCTACTCCCCCGACTAGCGGAGGTAGTCGGGGAGCTGTTTTTT. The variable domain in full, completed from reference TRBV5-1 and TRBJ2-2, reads KAGVTQTPRYLIKTRGQQVTLSCSPISGHRSVSWYQQTPGQGLQFLFEYFSETQRNKGNFPGRFSGRQFSNSRSEMNVSTLELGDSALYLCASSLLPRLAEVVGELFFGEGSRLTVL.